A selection of T cell receptor beta chains follows, all from one sample in a study of OX40 agonist ivuxolimab in advanced cancers. TCRdb's copy holds only in-frame clones and misses some; the assay was immunoSEQ multiplex PCR. This sample has tens of thousands of clones, with 88% found just once. Source: CD4+ or CD8+ T cells sorted from blood, taken in a trial of the OX40 agonist ivuxolimab. The receptors shown here come from an adult with an advanced solid tumor such as melanoma, head and neck, liver or kidney cancer. CDR3s include the opening cysteine and the closing phenylalanine or tryptophan. D genes are given only for firm matches. The size field is filled for only some rows; it gives once, few, many or a size class.

V: TRBV9
size: -
D: -
J: TRBJ2-7
DNA: TGTGCCAGCAGCGTAGCACAGGGCGGGTACGAGCAGTACTTC
CDR3: CASSVAQGGYEQYF

V: TRBV5-6
size: -
D: -
J: TRBJ2-7
DNA: TGTGCCAGCAGCTTCCGCTCGGACCTTTCCGGCTACGAGCAGTACTTC
CDR3: CASSFRSDLSGYEQYF

V: TRBV5-1
size: -
D: TRBD2
J: TRBJ2-1
DNA: TGCGCCAGCAGCCTCTTAGCGGGAGGCTCCTACAATGAGCAGTTCTTC
CDR3: CASSLLAGGSYNEQFF

V: TRBV10-1
size: -
D: -
J: TRBJ2-5
DNA: TGCGCCAGCAGTGAGGGGACACCGGCAGAGACCCAGTACTTC
CDR3: CASSEGTPAETQYF

V: TRBV5-1
size: few
D: -
J: TRBJ2-7
DNA: TGCGCCAGCAGCTTGGAAGGAGGGAGGCTCTACGAGCAGTACTTC
CDR3: CASSLEGGRLYEQYF

V: TRBV19
size: -
D: -
J: TRBJ2-7
DNA: TGTGCCAGTAGTAACACCCCTACCGAGCAGTACTTC
CDR3: CASSNTPTEQYF

V: TRBV27
size: few
D: TRBD2
J: TRBJ2-1
DNA: TGTGCCAGCAGTTTGAACGGGAGGCGCCACAATGAGCAGTTCTTC
CDR3: CASSLNGRRHNEQFF

V: TRBV4-1
size: -
D: -
J: TRBJ2-7
DNA: TGCGCCAGCAGCCAAGATCTGGCAGGCGGGACGCAGTACTTC
CDR3: CASSQDLAGGTQYF

V: TRBV6-1
size: -
D: TRBD2
J: TRBJ2-1
DNA: TGTGCCAGCAGTCCTAGCGGGAGCTATGAGCAGTTCTTC
CDR3: CASSPSGSYEQFF

V: TRBV19
size: -
D: TRBD2
J: TRBJ2-1
DNA: TGTGCCAGTAAAGTCGCGGGAGTGGGGAATGAGCAGTTCTTC
CDR3: CASKVAGVGNEQFF

V: TRBV6-6
size: -
D: -
J: TRBJ2-7
DNA: TGTGCCAGCAGTTACACCGAAGGGAGCTACGAGCAGTACTTC
CDR3: CASSYTEGSYEQYF

V: TRBV27
size: -
D: -
J: TRBJ1-5
DNA: TGTGCCAGCAGTTCCTCCACGGGGGCCCAGCATTTT
CDR3: CASSSSTGAQHF

V: TRBV29-1
size: -
D: -
J: TRBJ2-1
DNA: TGCAGCGTTGGGGATTTGGGGATTCACGAGTTCTTC
CDR3: CSVGDLGIHEFF

V: TRBV6-1
size: -
D: -
J: TRBJ1-3
DNA: TGTGCCAGCAGTGAAGTCATGGGCGCTTCTGGAAACACCATATATTTT
CDR3: CASSEVMGASGNTIYF

V: TRBV4-2
size: -
D: -
J: TRBJ2-1
DNA: TGTGCCAGCAGCCAAGTTTGGAATGAGCAGTTCTTC
CDR3: CASSQVWNEQFF

V: TRBV7-3
size: -
D: -
J: TRBJ2-2
DNA: TGTGCCAGCGGAGGCAGACAGAACACCGGGGAGCTGTTTTTT
CDR3: CASGGRQNTGELFF

V: TRBV27
size: -
D: TRBD1
J: TRBJ1-5
DNA: TGTGCCAGCAGTAAGTCGGACAGGAGCAATCAGCCCCAGCATTTT
CDR3: CASSKSDRSNQPQHF

V: TRBV28
size: -
D: TRBD1
J: TRBJ2-7
DNA: TGTGCCAGCAGTTTATGGCAGGGGGTCTCCTACGAGCAGTACTTC
CDR3: CASSLWQGVSYEQYF

V: TRBV28
size: -
D: -
J: TRBJ1-2
DNA: TGTGCCAGCAGTTGGTCGCGGGGAAATGTGGGCTACACCTTC
CDR3: CASSWSRGNVGYTF

V: TRBV27
size: -
D: -
J: TRBJ2-2
DNA: TGTGCCAGCAGTCCCAACCAGGGCAGGGTTAAAGGGGGCACCGGGGAGCTGTTTTTT
CDR3: CASSPNQGRVKGGTGELFF

V: TRBV29-1
size: -
D: -
J: TRBJ2-3
DNA: TGCAGCGTTGTAGGGAGGCTAACAGATACGCAGTATTTT
CDR3: CSVVGRLTDTQYF

V: TRBV9
size: -
D: TRBD2
J: TRBJ2-3
DNA: TGTGCCAGCAGCGAGACCGGCGGGAGGGCCCTTACAGATACGCAGTATTTT
CDR3: CASSETGGRALTDTQYF

V: TRBV7-6
size: -
D: TRBD1
J: TRBJ1-3
DNA: TGTGCCAGCAGCTTACGTTCTTCCCCTCAAGGGGGCAGAAACACCATATATTTT
CDR3: CASSLRSSPQGGRNTIYF

V: TRBV5-4
size: -
D: -
J: TRBJ2-1
DNA: TGTGCCAGCAGCTTGGTCCAGCTAAGCTCCTACAATGAGCAGTTCTTC
CDR3: CASSLVQLSSYNEQFF

V: TRBV18
size: -
D: -
J: TRBJ1-1
DNA: TGTGCCAGCTCACCAGGACGGCCAATGAACACTGAAGCTTTCTTT
CDR3: CASSPGRPMNTEAFF

V: TRBV10-2
size: -
D: -
J: TRBJ2-5
DNA: TGCGCCAGCAGGCAACAAGAGACCCAGTACTTC
CDR3: CASRQQETQYF

V: TRBV5-1
size: -
D: -
J: TRBJ1-4
DNA: TGCGCCAGCAGCTCCGGGACACATAATGAAAAACTGTTTTTT
CDR3: CASSSGTHNEKLFF

V: TRBV10-1
size: -
D: -
J: TRBJ2-2
DNA: TGCGCCAGCAGTGACCCCGGACAGACCACCGGGGAGCTGTTTTTT
CDR3: CASSDPGQTTGELFF

V: TRBV18
size: -
D: -
J: TRBJ2-3
DNA: TGTGCCAGCTCAGGCGGAATTATCACAGATACGCAGTATTTT
CDR3: CASSGGIITDTQYF

V: TRBV28
size: -
D: -
J: TRBJ2-1
DNA: TGTGCCAGCAGTTTCCGAGGTGAGCAGTTCTTC
CDR3: CASSFRGEQFF

V: TRBV19
size: -
D: -
J: TRBJ2-7
DNA: TGTGCCAGTAGAAAAGGACAGCAAGCTCACTACGAGCAGTACTTC
CDR3: CASRKGQQAHYEQYF

V: TRBV15
size: -
D: TRBD2
J: TRBJ2-3
DNA: TGTGCCACCAGCAGAGAGCTTAGCGGGAGAGGCGCAGATACGCAGTATTTT
CDR3: CATSRELSGRGADTQYF

V: TRBV7-8
size: -
D: TRBD1
J: TRBJ2-1
DNA: TGTGCCGGAGGCAGGGGGCCTTACAATGAGCAGTTCTTC
CDR3: CAGGRGPYNEQFF

V: TRBV27
size: -
D: TRBD2
J: TRBJ2-1
DNA: TGTGCCAGCAGTCCAAGGACTAGCGGATACAATGAGCAGTTCTTC
CDR3: CASSPRTSGYNEQFF

V: TRBV19
size: -
D: TRBD1
J: TRBJ1-2
DNA: TGTGCCAGTAGCCCTCAGGGACAGGGGGCGCGAGGTCACTATGGCTACACCTTC
CDR3: CASSPQGQGARGHYGYTF

V: TRBV21-1
size: -
D: -
J: TRBJ2-1
DNA: TGTGCCAGCAGCAAAGTGACTAGCGGCTCCTACAATGAGCAGTTCTTC
CDR3: CASSKVTSGSYNEQFF

V: TRBV30
size: -
D: TRBD2
J: TRBJ2-3
DNA: TGTGCCTGGAGTGTAGGGCTAGCGGGAGCCACCACAGATACGCAGTATTTT
CDR3: CAWSVGLAGATTDTQYF

V: TRBV19
size: -
D: -
J: TRBJ2-4
DNA: TGTGCCAGTAGTATTTCCAACATTCAGTACTTC
CDR3: CASSISNIQYF

V: TRBV11-2
size: -
D: -
J: TRBJ2-2
DNA: TGTGCCAGCAGCCCTTCCGGGTGGACGCTAAACACCGGGGAGCTGTTTTTT
CDR3: CASSPSGWTLNTGELFF

V: TRBV9
size: -
D: -
J: TRBJ1-1
DNA: TGTGCCAGCAGCCCCTCTTCCCTGAGTAACACTGAAGCTTTCTTT
CDR3: CASSPSSLSNTEAFF

V: TRBV6-5
size: once
D: -
J: TRBJ1-3
DNA: TGTGCCAGCAGTTCAGTCTCTGGAAACACCATATATTTT
CDR3: CASSSVSGNTIYF

V: TRBV18
size: -
D: -
J: TRBJ2-1
DNA: TGTGCCAGCTCACCCCAGGGGGGCTTTGATGAGCAGTTCTTC
CDR3: CASSPQGGFDEQFF

V: TRBV7-9
size: once
D: -
J: TRBJ1-1
DNA: TGTGCCAGCAGCCCGACGGGGGGAGGGAACACTGAAGCTTTCTTT
CDR3: CASSPTGGGNTEAFF

V: TRBV6-5
size: -
D: -
J: TRBJ1-1
DNA: TGTGCCAGCAGTTACGAGCAGAACACTGAAGCTTTCTTT
CDR3: CASSYEQNTEAFF

V: TRBV5-6
size: -
D: TRBD1
J: TRBJ2-6
DNA: TGTGCCAGCAGCTCGTACTCCCGGGACAGGGCAGCCGGGGCCAACGTCCTGACTTTC
CDR3: CASSSYSRDRAAGANVLTF

V: TRBV7-8
size: -
D: -
J: TRBJ2-1
DNA: TGTGCCAGCAGCTTTGTTCCTAGCATCTTATCCGGTGAGCAGTTCTTC
CDR3: CASSFVPSILSGEQFF

V: TRBV5-1
size: -
D: -
J: TRBJ2-2
DNA: TGCGCCAGCAGCTTTGGGGCCACGAACACCGGGGAGCTGTTTTTT
CDR3: CASSFGATNTGELFF

V: TRBV9
size: -
D: TRBD1
J: TRBJ1-3
DNA: TGTGCCAGCAGCGCCACGACACAGGGGGGAAACACCATATATTTT
CDR3: CASSATTQGGNTIYF

V: TRBV28
size: -
D: -
J: TRBJ1-4
DNA: TGTGCCAGCAGCTTCACCTCAACTAATGAAAAACTGTTTTTT
CDR3: CASSFTSTNEKLFF

V: TRBV28
size: -
D: -
J: TRBJ2-5
DNA: TGTGCCAGCACCCAGTCATGGCAGGGCGAGACCCAGTACTTC
CDR3: CASTQSWQGETQYF

V: TRBV18
size: once
D: -
J: TRBJ2-3
DNA: TGTGCCAGCTCCACCCCTGAGGGCGCTGGCACAGATACGCAGTATTTT
CDR3: CASSTPEGAGTDTQYF

V: TRBV28
size: -
D: -
J: TRBJ2-3
DNA: TGTGCCAGCAGTTATGCGGGGGCGAGGACAGATACGCAGTATTTT
CDR3: CASSYAGARTDTQYF

V: TRBV5-1
size: -
D: TRBD2
J: TRBJ2-2
DNA: TGCGCCAGCAGTCAGTCTTTAGCGGGAGTAGACACCGGGGAGCTGTTTTTT
CDR3: CASSQSLAGVDTGELFF

V: TRBV27
size: -
D: TRBD2
J: TRBJ2-1
DNA: TGTGCCAGCAGTTCCGGGACTAGCGGGGCCAATGAGCAGTTCTTC
CDR3: CASSSGTSGANEQFF

V: TRBV5-1
size: -
D: -
J: TRBJ2-1
DNA: TGCGCCAGCAGCTTGGCCCAGAATGAGCAGTTCTTC
CDR3: CASSLAQNEQFF

V: TRBV30
size: once
D: TRBD1
J: TRBJ1-6
DNA: TGTGCCATCCGGGACAGTAATTCACCCCTCCACTTT
CDR3: CAIRDSNSPLHF

V: TRBV19
size: -
D: -
J: TRBJ2-3
DNA: TGTGCCAGTAAAGGGAGTCCGGGCGGAGATACGCAGTATTTT
CDR3: CASKGSPGGDTQYF

V: TRBV30
size: once
D: -
J: TRBJ1-2
DNA: TGTGCCTGGAGTGTTAGAGTGGGGGGCTACACCTTC
CDR3: CAWSVRVGGYTF

V: TRBV2
size: -
D: TRBD2
J: TRBJ2-1
DNA: TGTGCCAGCAGGCGGGAGACGAACAATGAGCAGTTCTTC
CDR3: CASRRETNNEQFF

V: TRBV19
size: -
D: TRBD1
J: TRBJ1-1
DNA: TGTGCCAGTGGTCGGGACAGGGTCACTGAAGCTTTCTTT
CDR3: CASGRDRVTEAFF